Listed below are T cell receptor beta chains from one sample, sequenced in a study of technical replicates of blood from a handful of donors. The repertoire was sequenced with immunoSEQ multiplex PCR; TCRdb's copy has only in-frame clones and lacks some. The repertoire includes 65,000 to 85,000 clones, roughly 98% of them detected once, and more than 0.12% sits in the top ten. Specimen: T cells isolated from PBMCs. Receptors originate from a human donor in good health. CDR3s include the opening cysteine and the closing phenylalanine or tryptophan. The order of the fields is clone size, CDR3 length, D gene, J gene, V gene, CDR3 DNA, CDR3 protein. D genes are given only for firm matches. Clone size is not always given. Where it is, it says once, few, many or a class for expanded clones.

>NA|14|NA|TRBJ1-3|TRBV5-6
TGTGCCAGCAGCTTGGCCCTCTCCCAGAACACCATATATTTT
CASSLALSQNTIYF
>NA|17|TRBD1|TRBJ2-7|TRBV14
TGTGCCAGCAGCCAAGATCTCGGGACAGTCCTCTCCTACGAGCAGTACTTC
CASSQDLGTVLSYEQYF
>NA|15|TRBD1|TRBJ2-2|TRBV5-1
TGCGCCAGCAGCTTGGGACAGGGGAAGGCCGGGGAGCTGTTTTTT
CASSLGQGKAGELFF
>NA|11|TRBD1|TRBJ2-4|TRBV25-1
TGTGCCAGCAGTTCCCAGGGGGTTTGGTACTTC
CASSSQGVWYF
>NA|14|TRBD2|TRBJ2-7|TRBV19
TGTGCCAGTAGGCCTAGCGGAGTGATGGGCGAGCAGTACTTC
CASRPSGVMGEQYF
>NA|11|NA|TRBJ1-2|TRBV6-1
TGTGCCAGCAGTGATATCTATGGCTACACCTTC
CASSDIYGYTF
>few|13|NA|TRBJ1-1|TRBV5-1
TGCGCCAGCAGCTTGACGGGTTCCCTTGAAGCTTTCTTT
CASSLTGSLEAFF
>NA|11|NA|TRBJ2-3|TRBV19
TGTGCCAGTATACAGGGTCGCAAGCAGTATTTT
CASIQGRKQYF
>NA|16|TRBD2|TRBJ2-3|TRBV5-8
TGTGCCAGCAGCTTGGAAGCACTAGCGAACACAGATACGCAGTATTTT
CASSLEALANTDTQYF
>once|14|TRBD1|TRBJ1-2|TRBV2
TGTGCCAGCAGGGAGACAGGGGCTAACTATGGCTACACCTTC
CASRETGANYGYTF
>NA|14|NA|TRBJ2-3|TRBV5-1
TGCGCCAGCAGGTTCTGGACAGACACAGATACGCAGTATTTT
CASRFWTDTDTQYF
>NA|13|NA|TRBJ2-1|TRBV5-1
TGCGCCAGCAGCCTTGGAGGGGCCAATGAGCAGTTCTTC
CASSLGGANEQFF
>NA|18|TRBD1|TRBJ2-7|TRBV7-9
TGTGCCAGCAGCTTGGGCAGGGGGCGCGGTAGCGGATATTACGAGCAGTACTTC
CASSLGRGRGSGYYEQYF
>NA|13|TRBD2|TRBJ2-1|TRBV6-1
TGTGCCAGCAGAATGGGAGCGGGAGGCGAGCAGTTCTTC
CASRMGAGGEQFF
>once|13|NA|TRBJ2-4|TRBV6-5
TGTGCCAGCAGTTACTCCAGTAAAAACATTCAGTACTTC
CASSYSSKNIQYF
>NA|15|TRBD1|TRBJ2-1|TRBV9
TGTGCCAGCAGTTCCACAGGGGGCCCCTACAATGAGCAGTTCTTC
CASSSTGGPYNEQFF
>NA|16|NA|TRBJ1-4|TRBV29-1
TGCAGCGCCCTCGCTTCAGGCGGCCTAGGGGGTGAAAAACTGTTTTTT
CSALASGGLGGEKLFF
>NA|10|NA|TRBJ2-3|TRBV30
TGTGCCTTACAGGGAGATACGCAGTATTTT
CALQGDTQYF
>few|19|TRBD1|TRBJ1-4|TRBV4-1
TGCGCCAGCAGCCAAGATCCCCGGGACAGGGGGCTCTCGAGAGAAAAACTGTTTTTT
CASSQDPRDRGLSREKLFF
>NA|13|TRBD1|TRBJ2-7|TRBV27
TGTGCCAGCAGTCAGGGGGCCTCCTACGAGCAGTACTTC
CASSQGASYEQYF
>once|16|NA|TRBJ2-2|TRBV27
TGTGCCAGCAGTTTATCTGGGAGTGGTTGGACCGGGGAGCTGTTTTTT
CASSLSGSGWTGELFF
>NA|16|TRBD2|TRBJ2-3|TRBV27
TGTGCCAGCAGTCCGGGACTAGGATCCCACCCAGATACGCAGTATTTT
CASSPGLGSHPDTQYF
>NA|15|NA|TRBJ1-5|TRBV4-1
TGCGCCAGCAGCCAATTGGGCCTTGGCAATCAGCCCCAGCATTTT
CASSQLGLGNQPQHF
>NA|15|NA|TRBJ1-2|TRBV6-4
TGTGCCAGCAGTGACTCGTTTTTGAGTGGAGGCGGCTACACCTTC
CASSDSFLSGGGYTF
>NA|13|NA|TRBJ2-3|TRBV19
TGTGCCAGTAGCTCACGATCAGGGGATACGCAGTATTTT
CASSSRSGDTQYF
>NA|15|TRBD2|TRBJ2-7|TRBV27
TGTGCCAGCAGTTTACTTTCCGGGAGGGCTTCCGAGCAGTACTTC
CASSLLSGRASEQYF
>once|16|TRBD1|TRBJ2-2|TRBV7-6
TGTGCCAGCAGCTTAACACGGACAGGGAACACCGGGGAGCTGTTTTTT
CASSLTRTGNTGELFF